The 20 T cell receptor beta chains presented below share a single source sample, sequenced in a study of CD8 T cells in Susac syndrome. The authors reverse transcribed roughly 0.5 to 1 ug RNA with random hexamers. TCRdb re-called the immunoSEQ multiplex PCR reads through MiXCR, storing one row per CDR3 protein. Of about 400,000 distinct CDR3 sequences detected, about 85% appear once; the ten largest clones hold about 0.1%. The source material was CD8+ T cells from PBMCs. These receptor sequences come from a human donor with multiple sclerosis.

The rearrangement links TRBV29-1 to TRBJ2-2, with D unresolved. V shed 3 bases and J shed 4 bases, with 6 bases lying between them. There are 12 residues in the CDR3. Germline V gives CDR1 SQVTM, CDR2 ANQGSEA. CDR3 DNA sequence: TGCAGCGTTGACAGCCCCACCGGGGAGCTGTTTTTT. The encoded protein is CSVDSPTGELFF.

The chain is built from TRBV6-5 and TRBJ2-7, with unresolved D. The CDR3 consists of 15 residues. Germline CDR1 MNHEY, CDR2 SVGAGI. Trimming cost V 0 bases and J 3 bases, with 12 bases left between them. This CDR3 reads CASSYSTSHLYEQYF. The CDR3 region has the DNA TGTGCCAGCAGTTACTCGACGTCACACCTCTACGAGCAGTACTTC.

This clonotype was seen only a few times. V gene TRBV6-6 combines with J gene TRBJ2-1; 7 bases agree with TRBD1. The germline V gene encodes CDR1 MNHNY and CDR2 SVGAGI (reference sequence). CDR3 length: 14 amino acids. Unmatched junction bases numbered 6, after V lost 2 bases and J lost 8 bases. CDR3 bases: TGTGCCAGCAGTTACGGGGCAGGGGGTGATGAGCAGTTCTTC. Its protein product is CASSYGAGGDEQFF.

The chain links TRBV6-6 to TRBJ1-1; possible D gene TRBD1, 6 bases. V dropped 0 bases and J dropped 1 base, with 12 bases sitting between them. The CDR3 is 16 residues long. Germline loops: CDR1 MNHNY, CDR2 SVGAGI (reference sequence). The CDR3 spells CASSYSPATGNTEAFF. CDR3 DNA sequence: TGTGCCAGCAGTTACTCCCCCGCGACAGGGAACACTGAAGCTTTCTTT.

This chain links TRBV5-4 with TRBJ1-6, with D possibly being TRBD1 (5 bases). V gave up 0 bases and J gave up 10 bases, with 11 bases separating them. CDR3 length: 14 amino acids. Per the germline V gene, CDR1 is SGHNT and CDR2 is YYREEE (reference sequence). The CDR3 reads CASSLAQEGSPLHF. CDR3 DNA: TGTGCCAGCAGCTTGGCACAGGAAGGATCACCCCTCCACTTT.

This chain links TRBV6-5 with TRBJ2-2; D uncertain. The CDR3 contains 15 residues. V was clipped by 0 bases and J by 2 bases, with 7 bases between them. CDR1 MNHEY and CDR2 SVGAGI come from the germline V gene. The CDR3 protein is CASSYSGENTGELFF. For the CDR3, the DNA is TGTGCCAGCAGTTACTCTGGGGAAAACACCGGGGAGCTGTTTTTT.

The CDR3 loop is CASSSGVEYQPQHF. The CDR3 nucleotides are TGTGCCAGCAGTTCGGGGGTAGAATATCAGCCCCAGCATTTT. The genes are TRBV6-5 and TRBJ1-5; a weak D match, TRBD1 (5 bases). V lost 4 bases and J lost 5, with 12 bases in between. Per the germline V gene, CDR1 is MNHEY and CDR2 is SVGAGI. The CDR3 length is 14 residues.

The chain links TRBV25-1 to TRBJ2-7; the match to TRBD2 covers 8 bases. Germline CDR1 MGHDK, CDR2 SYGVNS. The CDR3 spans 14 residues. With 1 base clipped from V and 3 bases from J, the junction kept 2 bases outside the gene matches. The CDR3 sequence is CASSEFSGDYEQYF. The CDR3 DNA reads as TGTGCCAGCAGTGAATTTAGCGGGGACTACGAGCAGTACTTC.

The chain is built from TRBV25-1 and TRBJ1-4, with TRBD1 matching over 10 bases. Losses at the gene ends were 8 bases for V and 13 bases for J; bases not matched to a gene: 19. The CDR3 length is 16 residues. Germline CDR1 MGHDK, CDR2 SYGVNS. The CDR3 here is CASWGDAGTGVLGLFF. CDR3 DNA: TGTGCCAGCTGGGGGGACGCCGGGACAGGGGTCTTGGGACTGTTTTTT.

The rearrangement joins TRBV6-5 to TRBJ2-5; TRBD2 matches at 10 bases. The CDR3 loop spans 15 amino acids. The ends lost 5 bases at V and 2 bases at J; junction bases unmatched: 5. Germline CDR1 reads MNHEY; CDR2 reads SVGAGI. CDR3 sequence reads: CASSAGTSAQETQYF. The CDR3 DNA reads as TGTGCCAGCAGTGCCGGGACTAGCGCACAAGAGACCCAGTACTTC.

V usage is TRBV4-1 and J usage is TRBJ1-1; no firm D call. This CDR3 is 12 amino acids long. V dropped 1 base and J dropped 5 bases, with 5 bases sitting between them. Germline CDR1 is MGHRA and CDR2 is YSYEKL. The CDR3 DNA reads TGCGCCAGCAGCCAAGTTGAGACTGAAGCTTTCTTT. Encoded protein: CASSQVETEAFF.

CDR3 nucleotide sequence: TGTGCCAGTAGTAACCGACAGGGGATGGACACTGAAGCTTTCTTT. Translated, it gives CASSNRQGMDTEAFF. The rearrangement uses TRBV19 and TRBJ1-1; 8 nucleotides line up with TRBD1. The germline gives CDR1 LNHDA, CDR2 SQIVND (reference sequence). V was pared by 4 bases and J by 3 bases, with 7 bases of the junction left unmatched. This CDR3 has 15 amino acids.

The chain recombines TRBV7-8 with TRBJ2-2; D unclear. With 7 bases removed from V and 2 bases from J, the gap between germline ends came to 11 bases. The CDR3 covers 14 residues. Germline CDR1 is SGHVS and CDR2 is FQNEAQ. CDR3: CASNTFVNTGELFF. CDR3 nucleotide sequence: TGTGCCAGCAACACTTTCGTCAACACCGGGGAGCTGTTTTTT.

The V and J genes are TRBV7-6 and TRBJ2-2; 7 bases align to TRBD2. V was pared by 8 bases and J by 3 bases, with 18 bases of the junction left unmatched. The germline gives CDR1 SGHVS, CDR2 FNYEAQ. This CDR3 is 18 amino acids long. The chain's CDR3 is CASGPRGGEKGDTGELFF. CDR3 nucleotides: TGTGCCAGCGGCCCACGTGGGGGGGAGAAGGGTGACACCGGGGAGCTGTTTTTT.

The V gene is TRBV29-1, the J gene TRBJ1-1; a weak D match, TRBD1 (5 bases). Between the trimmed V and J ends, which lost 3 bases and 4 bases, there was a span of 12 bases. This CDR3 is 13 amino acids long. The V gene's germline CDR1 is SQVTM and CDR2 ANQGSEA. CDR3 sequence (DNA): TGCAGCGTTGATGAGGGGAGCGGCACTGAAGCTTTCTTT. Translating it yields CSVDEGSGTEAFF.

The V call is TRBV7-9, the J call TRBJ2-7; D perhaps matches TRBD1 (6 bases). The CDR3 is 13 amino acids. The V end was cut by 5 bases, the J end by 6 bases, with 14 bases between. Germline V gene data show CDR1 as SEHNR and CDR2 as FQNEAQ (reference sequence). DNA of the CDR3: TGTGCCAGCAGCGACAAGAACAGGGCCGAGCAGTACTTC. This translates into CASSDKNRAEQYF.

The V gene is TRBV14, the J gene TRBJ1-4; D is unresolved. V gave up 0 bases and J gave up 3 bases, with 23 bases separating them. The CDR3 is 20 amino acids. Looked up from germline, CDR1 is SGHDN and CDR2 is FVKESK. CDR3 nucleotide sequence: TGTGCCAGCAGCCAAGATCAACCACAAGAGGAGGGCGTACCTAATGAAAAACTGTTTTTT. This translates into CASSQDQPQEEGVPNEKLFF.

CDR3 bases: TGTGCCAGCAGCGGACAGGGGGGGGAGGTAGAGCCCCAGCATTTT. Translating it yields CASSGQGGEVEPQHF. This chain joins TRBV9 and TRBJ1-5, with 9 bases lining up with TRBD1. Germline CDR1 reads SGDLS; CDR2 reads YYNGEE. The J segment lost 8 bases and the V segment lost 3 bases, leaving 9 bases of the junction unmatched. The CDR3 runs to 15 residues.

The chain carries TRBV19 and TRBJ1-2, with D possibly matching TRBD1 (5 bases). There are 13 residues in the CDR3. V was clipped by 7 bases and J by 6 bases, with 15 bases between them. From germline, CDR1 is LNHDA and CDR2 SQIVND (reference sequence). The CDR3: CASTVGQSDGYTF. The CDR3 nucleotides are TGTGCCAGTACTGTGGGGCAGAGCGATGGCTACACCTTC.

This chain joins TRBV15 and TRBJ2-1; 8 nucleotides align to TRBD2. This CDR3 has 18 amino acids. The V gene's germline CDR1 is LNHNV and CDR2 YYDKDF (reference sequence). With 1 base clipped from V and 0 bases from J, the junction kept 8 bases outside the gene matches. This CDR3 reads CATSRVGLAGHSYNEQFF. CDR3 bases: TGTGCCACCAGCAGAGTCGGGCTAGCGGGCCACTCCTACAATGAGCAGTTCTTC.